This TCR beta chain was sequenced during a study of patients and donors after allogeneic stem cell transplantation. This clonotype was counted between two and nine times. One entry per CDR3 protein, called by TCRdb with MiXCR from the RT-PCR reads. The data hold roughly 880,000 distinct CDR3 sequences, with roughly 18% observed a single time. V was trimmed by 1 base and J by 2 bases, leaving 11 bases between them. Germline lookup yields CDR1 SEHNR and CDR2 FQNEAQ (reference sequence). This CDR3 region has 15 residues. This TCR came from a human donor who was either an allogeneic HSCT recipient or a stem cell or donor lymphocyte infusion donor (not recorded which). It is not recorded whose cells these are; they may come from a transplant donor. The specimen sequenced was blood, either unsorted or a sorted T cell fraction (not recorded which). J is TRBJ2-5 and V is TRBV7-9; maybe TRBD2 (5 bases). CDR3 coding DNA: TGTGCCAGCAGCTTAGAAATTAGCGAGCAAGAGACCCAGTACTTC. Residues: CASSLEISEQETQYF.